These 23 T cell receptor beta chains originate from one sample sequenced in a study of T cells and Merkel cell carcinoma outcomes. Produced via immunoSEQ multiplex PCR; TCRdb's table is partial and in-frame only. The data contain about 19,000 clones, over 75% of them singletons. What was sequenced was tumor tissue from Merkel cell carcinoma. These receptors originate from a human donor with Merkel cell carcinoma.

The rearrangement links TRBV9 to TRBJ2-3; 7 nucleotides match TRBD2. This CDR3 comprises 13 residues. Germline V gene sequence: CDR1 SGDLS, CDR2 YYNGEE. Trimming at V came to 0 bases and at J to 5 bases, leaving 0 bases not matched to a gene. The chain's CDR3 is CASSVGGGDTQYF. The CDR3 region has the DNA TGTGCCAGCAGCGTAGGGGGGGGAGATACGCAGTATTTT.

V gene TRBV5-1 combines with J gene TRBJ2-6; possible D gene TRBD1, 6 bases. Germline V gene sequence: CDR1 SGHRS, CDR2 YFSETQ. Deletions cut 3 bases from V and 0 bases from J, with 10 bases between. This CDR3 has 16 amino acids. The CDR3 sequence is CASSSGHNSGANVLTF. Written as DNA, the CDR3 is TGCGCCAGCAGCTCGGGACACAACTCTGGGGCCAACGTCCTGACTTTC.

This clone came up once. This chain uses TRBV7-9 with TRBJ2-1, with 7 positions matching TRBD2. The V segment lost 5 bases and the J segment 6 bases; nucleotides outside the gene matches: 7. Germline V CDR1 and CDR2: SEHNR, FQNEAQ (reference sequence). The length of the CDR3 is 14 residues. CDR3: CASSPPSGGNEQFF. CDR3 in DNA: TGTGCCAGCAGCCCTCCCTCGGGGGGCAATGAGCAGTTCTTC.

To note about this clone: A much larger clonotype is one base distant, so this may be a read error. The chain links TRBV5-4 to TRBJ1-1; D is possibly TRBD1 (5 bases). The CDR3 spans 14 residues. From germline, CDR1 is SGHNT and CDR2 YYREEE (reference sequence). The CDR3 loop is CASSLEGGTTETFF. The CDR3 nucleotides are TGTGCCAGCAGCTTGGAAGGCGGGACCACTGAAACTTTCTTT.

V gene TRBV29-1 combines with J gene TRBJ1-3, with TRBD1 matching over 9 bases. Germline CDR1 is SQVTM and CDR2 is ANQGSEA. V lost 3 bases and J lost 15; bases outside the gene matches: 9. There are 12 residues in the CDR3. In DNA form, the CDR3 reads TGCAGCGTTGATTCTTTGTCGGGACAGGGATATTTT. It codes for CSVDSLSGQGYF.

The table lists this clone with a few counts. CDR3 bases: TGTGCCAGCAGCCAAGATGGAGGAAGCTCCTACAATGAGCAGTTCTTC. It codes for CASSQDGGSSYNEQFF. This sequence joins TRBV14 and TRBJ2-1, with D possibly TRBD2 on 5 matching bases. CDR3 size: 16 residues. Trimming took off 0 bases at V and 0 bases at J, with 9 bases between the two ends. Germline V gives CDR1 SGHDN, CDR2 FVKESK.

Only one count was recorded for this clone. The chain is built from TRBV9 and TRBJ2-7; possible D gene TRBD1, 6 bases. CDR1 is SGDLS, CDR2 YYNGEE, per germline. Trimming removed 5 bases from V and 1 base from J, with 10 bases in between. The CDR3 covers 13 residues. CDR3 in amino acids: CASSQDSSYEQYF. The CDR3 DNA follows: TGTGCCAGCAGTCAGGACAGTTCCTACGAGCAGTACTTC. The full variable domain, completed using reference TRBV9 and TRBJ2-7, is DSGVTQTPKHLITATGQRVTLRCSPRSGDLSVYWYQQSLDQGLQFLIQYYNGEERAKGNILERFSAQQFPDLHSELNLSSLELGDSALYFCASSQDSSYEQYFGPGTRLTVT.

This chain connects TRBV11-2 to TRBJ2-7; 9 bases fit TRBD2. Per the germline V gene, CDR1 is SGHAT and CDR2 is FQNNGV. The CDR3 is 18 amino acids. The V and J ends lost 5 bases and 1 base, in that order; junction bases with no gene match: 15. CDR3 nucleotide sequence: TGTGCCAGCAGCGACCCCGTGACGGGCGGGAGGGTTTCCTACGAGCAGTACTTC. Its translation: CASSDPVTGGRVSYEQYF.

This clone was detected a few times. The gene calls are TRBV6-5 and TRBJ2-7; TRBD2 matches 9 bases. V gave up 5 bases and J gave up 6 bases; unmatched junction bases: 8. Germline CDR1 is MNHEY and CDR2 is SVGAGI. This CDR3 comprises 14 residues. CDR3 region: CASSRLAGDLEQYF. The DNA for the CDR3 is TGTGCCAGCAGTCGATTAGCGGGAGATCTCGAGCAGTACTTC.

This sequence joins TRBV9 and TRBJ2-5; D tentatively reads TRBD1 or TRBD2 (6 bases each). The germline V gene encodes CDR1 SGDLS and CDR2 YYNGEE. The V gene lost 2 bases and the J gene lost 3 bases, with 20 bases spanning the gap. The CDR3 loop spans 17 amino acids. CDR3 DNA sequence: TGTGCCAGCAGCGTGGGGGGCAGGTGGTCGGCAGAAGAGACCCAGTACTTC. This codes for CASSVGGRWSAEETQYF.

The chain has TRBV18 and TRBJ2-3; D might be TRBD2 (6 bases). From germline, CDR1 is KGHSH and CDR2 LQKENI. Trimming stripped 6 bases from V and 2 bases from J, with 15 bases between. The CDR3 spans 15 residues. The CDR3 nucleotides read TGTGCCAGCTCCCAAATTAGCGGCTACACAGATACGCAGTATTTT. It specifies CASSQISGYTDTQYF.

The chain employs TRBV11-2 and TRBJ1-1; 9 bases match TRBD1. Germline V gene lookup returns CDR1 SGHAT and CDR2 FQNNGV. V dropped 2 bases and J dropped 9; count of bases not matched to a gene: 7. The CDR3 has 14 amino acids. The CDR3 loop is CASSLTGDRVKAFF. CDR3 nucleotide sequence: TGTGCCAGCAGCTTAACGGGGGACAGGGTGAAAGCTTTCTTT. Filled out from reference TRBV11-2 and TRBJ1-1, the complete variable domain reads EAGVAQSPRYKIIEKRQSVAFWCNPISGHATLYWYQQILGQGPKLLIQFQNNGVVDDSQLPKDRFSAERLKGVDSTLKIQPAKLEDSAVYLCASSLTGDRVKAFFGQGTRLTVV.

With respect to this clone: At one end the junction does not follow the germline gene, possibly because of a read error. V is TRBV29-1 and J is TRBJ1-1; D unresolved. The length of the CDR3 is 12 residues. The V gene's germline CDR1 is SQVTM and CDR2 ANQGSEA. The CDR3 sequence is CSVAPVNTEAFF. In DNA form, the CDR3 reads TGCAGCGTTGCCCCCGTGAACACTGAAGCTTTTTTT.

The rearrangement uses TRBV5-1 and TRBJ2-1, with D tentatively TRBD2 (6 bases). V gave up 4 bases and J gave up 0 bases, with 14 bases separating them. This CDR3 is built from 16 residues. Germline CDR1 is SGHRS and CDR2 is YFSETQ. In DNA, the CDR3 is TGCGCCAGCAGCCTTGTCCCCGGGAGCTCCTACAATGAGCAGTTCTTC. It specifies CASSLVPGSSYNEQFF. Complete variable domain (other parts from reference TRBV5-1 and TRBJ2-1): KAGVTQTPRYLIKTRGQQVTLSCSPISGHRSVSWYQQTPGQGLQFLFEYFSETQRNKGNFPGRFSGRQFSNSRSEMNVSTLELGDSALYLCASSLVPGSSYNEQFFGPGTRLTVL.

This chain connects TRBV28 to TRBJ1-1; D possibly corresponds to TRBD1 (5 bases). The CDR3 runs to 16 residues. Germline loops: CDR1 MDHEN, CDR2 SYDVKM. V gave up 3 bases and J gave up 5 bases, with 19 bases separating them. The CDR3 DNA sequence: TGTGCCAGCAGTTTGTGGGGCGCGGGGGGGGGTACTGAAGCTTTCTTT. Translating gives CASSLWGAGGGTEAFF.

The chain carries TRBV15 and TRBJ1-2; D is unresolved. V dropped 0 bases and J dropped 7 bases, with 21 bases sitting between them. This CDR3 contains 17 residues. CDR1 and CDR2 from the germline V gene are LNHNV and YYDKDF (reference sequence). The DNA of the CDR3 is TGTGCCACCAGCAGAGATTTGAGTGGGGTGATCCGTGTTGGCTACACCTTC. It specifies CATSRDLSGVIRVGYTF. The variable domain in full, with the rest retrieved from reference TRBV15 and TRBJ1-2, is DAMVIQNPRYQVTQFGKPVTLSCSQTLNHNVMYWYQQKSSQAPKLLFHYYDKDFNNEADTPDNFQSRRPNTSFCFLDIRSPGLGDTAMYLCATSRDLSGVIRVGYTFGSGTRLTVV.

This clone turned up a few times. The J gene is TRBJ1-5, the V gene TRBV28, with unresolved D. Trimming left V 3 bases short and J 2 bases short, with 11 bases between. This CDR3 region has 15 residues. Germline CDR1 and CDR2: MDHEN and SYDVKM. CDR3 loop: CASSFLTRGNQPQHF. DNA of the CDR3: TGTGCCAGCAGTTTCCTAACCAGAGGCAATCAGCCCCAGCATTTT.

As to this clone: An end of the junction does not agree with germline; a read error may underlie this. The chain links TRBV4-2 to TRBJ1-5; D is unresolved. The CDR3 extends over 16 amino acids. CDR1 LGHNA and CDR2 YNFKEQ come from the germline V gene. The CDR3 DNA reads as TGTGCCAGCAGCCAAGTCTCGAGGCAGAGCAATCAGCCTCAGCATTTT. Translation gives CASSQVSRQSNQPQHF.

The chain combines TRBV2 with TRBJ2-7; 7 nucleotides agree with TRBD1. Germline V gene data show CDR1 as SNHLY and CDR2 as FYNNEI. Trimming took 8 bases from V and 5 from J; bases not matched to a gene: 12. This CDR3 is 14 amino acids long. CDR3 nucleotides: TGTGCCAGCCGTGGACTGACAGGGTTCAACGAGCAGTACTTC. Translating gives CASRGLTGFNEQYF.

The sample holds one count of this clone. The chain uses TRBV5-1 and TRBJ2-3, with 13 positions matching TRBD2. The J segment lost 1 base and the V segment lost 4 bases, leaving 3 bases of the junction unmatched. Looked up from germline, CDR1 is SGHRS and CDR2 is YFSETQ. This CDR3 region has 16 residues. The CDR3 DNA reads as TGCGCCAGCAGCGCGGGGACTAGCGGGGGCACAGATACGCAGTATTTT. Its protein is CASSAGTSGGTDTQYF.

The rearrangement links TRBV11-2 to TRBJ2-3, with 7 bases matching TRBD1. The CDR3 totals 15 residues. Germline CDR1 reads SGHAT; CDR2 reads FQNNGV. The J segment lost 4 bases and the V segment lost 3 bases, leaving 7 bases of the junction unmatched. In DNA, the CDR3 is TGTGCCAGCAGCTTCAGACAGGGTTCCGCAGATACGCAGTATTTT. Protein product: CASSFRQGSADTQYF.

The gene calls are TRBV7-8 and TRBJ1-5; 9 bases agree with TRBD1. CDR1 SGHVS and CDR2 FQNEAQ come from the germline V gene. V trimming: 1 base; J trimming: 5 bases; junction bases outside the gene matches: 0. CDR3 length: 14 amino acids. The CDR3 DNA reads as TGTGCCAGCAGCTTAGGGGACAGGGATCAGCCCCAGCATTTT. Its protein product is CASSLGDRDQPQHF.

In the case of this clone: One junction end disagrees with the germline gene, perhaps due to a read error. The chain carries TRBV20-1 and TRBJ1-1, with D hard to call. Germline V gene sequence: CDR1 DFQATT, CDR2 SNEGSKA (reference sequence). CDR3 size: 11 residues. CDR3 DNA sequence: TGCAGTGCCAGGATGAACATTGAAGCTTTCTTT. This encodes CSARMNIEAFF.